Below, one T cell receptor (beta chain) is given with its context. All enrollees were roughly 18 to 90 years old and from around 25 US areas. Categorization into cohorts depended on clinical history that participants reported. This sample was taken from a study of blood T cell repertoires in COVID-19. For the study at large: The United States, Italy and Spain provided the acute and convalescent COVID-19 samples.

Sequenced by immunoSEQ multiplex PCR; TCRdb stores in-frame clones only, minus some. The table lists around 480,000 clones, 87% of them singletons. V was trimmed by 4 bases and J by 4 bases, leaving 14 bases between them. This CDR3 comprises 15 residues. In germline, CDR1 is SEHNR, CDR2 FQNEAQ (reference sequence). Sequenced sample: PBMCs or T cells enriched from blood (not recorded which). The source is a woman between 18 and 29 years old who had recovered from COVID-19. This chain connects TRBV7-9 to TRBJ1-3; the D gene is possibly TRBD1 (6 bases). The CDR3 sequence is CASSSRSGVGNTIYF. The DNA of the CDR3 is TGTGCCAGCAGCTCGCGTTCAGGGGTGGGAAACACCATATATTTT.